Listed here is a single T cell receptor beta chain. The antigen is not known. This specimen belongs to a study of vaccination and CD4 T cells after COVID-19. Findings and caveats of the study: Among those convalescent, a median approximately 87% of reactive clones emerged solely post-vaccination.

As for treatment: roughly ten-day PBMC culture with coronavirus spike peptide pools or control peptides (ViraFEST assay). The collection of CD4+ T cells from the unexposed donor took place before the COVID-19 pandemic (2011-2018). V lost 6 bases, J lost 6 bases, and 10 bases stayed unmatched. The CDR3 sequence is 14 residues long. Per the germline V gene, CDR1 is LNHDA and CDR2 is SQIVND (reference sequence). Sequencing of cultured CD4+ T cell DNA used the Oncomine TCR Beta short-read assay. It was cultured CD4+ T cells from which genomic DNA was extracted. MiXCR, run by TCRdb on the PCR reads, gives a single entry per CDR3 protein. In the table there are some 9,200 distinct CDR3 sequences, under 50% of which are singletons.

The J gene is TRBJ2-7, the V gene TRBV19, with TRBD1 matching 8 bases. The origin of this receptor is a human donor in good health. Sequencing was carried out using CD4+ T cells from blood, cultured in vitro. The CDR3 region has the DNA TGTGCCAGTAGCATGGGACAGGTCCCCAGCGAGCAGTACTTC. It codes for CASSMGQVPSEQYF.